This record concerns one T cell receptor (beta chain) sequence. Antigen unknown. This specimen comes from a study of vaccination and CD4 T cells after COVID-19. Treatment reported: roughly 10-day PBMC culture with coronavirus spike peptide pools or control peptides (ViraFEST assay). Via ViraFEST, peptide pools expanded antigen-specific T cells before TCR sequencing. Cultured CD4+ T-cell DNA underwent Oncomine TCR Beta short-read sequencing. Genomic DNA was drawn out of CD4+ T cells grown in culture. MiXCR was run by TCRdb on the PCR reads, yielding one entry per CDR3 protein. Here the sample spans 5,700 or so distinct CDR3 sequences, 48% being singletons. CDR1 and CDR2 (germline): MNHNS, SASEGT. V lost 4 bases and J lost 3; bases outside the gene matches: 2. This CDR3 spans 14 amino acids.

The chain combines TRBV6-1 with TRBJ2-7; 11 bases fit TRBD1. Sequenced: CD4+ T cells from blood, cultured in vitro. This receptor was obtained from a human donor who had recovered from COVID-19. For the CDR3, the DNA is TGTGCCAGCAGTGGGACAGGGGGCTTCTACGAGCAGTACTTC. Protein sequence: CASSGTGGFYEQYF.